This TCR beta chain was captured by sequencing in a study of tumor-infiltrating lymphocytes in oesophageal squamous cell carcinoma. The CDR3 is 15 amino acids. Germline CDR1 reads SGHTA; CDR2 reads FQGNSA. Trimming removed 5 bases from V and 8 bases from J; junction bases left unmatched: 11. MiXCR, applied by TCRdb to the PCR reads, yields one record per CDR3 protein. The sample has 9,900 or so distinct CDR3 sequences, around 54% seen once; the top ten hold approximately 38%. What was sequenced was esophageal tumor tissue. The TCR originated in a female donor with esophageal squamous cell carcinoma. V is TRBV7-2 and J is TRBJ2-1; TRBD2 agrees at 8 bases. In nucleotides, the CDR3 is TGTGCCAGCAGCCCCTCGACGGGAGGGGCCCATGAGCAGTTCTTC. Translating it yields CASSPSTGGAHEQFF.